This T cell receptor beta chain was found in a study of shared clonotypes between healthy human individuals. The V and J ends lost 3 bases and 2 bases respectively, with 10 bases between them. The CDR3 runs 15 residues. The V gene's germline CDR1 is SGHAT and CDR2 FQNNGV. Sorted-subset replicate PCRs used about 200 ng DNA, about 30,000 T cell genomes. The protocol was immunoSEQ multiplex PCR, while the TCRdb copy is restricted to in-frame clones and leaves out a portion. The top ten hold 0.1% to 0.15% of the sample, which has more than 2 million clones, approximately 96% seen once. This receptor was taken from a man between 18 and 29 years old in good health. The chain has TRBV11-2 and TRBJ2-2; tentative D call: TRBD1 (5 bases). The sequenced material came from naive CD4+ T cells sorted from blood. Subset in this sample: CD45RA+ positively selected. As DNA, the CDR3 is TGTGCCAGCAGCTTTGTGACAGCAAACACCGGGGAGCTGTTTTTT. As protein: CASSFVTANTGELFF.